This T cell receptor beta chain was captured in a study of T-cell memory formation after mild COVID-19. Study conclusions and caveats: Some clones that responded turned up in pre-infection memory, which suggests that cross-reactive memory joined in. Clones that shrank (day 15 to 85) were balanced CD4/CD8, whereas later expanders leaned CD4+.

The CDR3 runs to 16 residues. Germline V lookup: CDR1 SGHTA, CDR2 FQGNSA. A remark on this clonotype: No antigen is known for it. An end of the junction does not agree with germline; a read error may underlie this.

One entry per CDR3 protein results from TCRdb running MiXCR on the 5' RACE reads. Of around 300,000 distinct CDR3 sequences detected, approximately 12% appear once; the ten largest clones hold about a fifth. This TCR was sampled from a young man who had mild COVID-19 (a few samples of this study predate the infection). Cell type and time point are not known. The chain combines TRBV7-2 with TRBJ2-2; weak D call: TRBD2 (5 bases). Sequenced sample: PBMCs or a T cell subset sorted from them (not recorded which). CDR3 in DNA: TGTGCCAGCAGCTTAGTTGGAGGCCCGAACCCCGGGGAGCTGTTTTTT. It specifies CASSLVGGPNPGELFF. The full variable domain, completed using reference TRBV7-2 and TRBJ2-2, is GAGVSQSPSNKVTEKGKDVELRCDPISGHTALYWYRQSLGQGLEFLIYFQGNSAPDKSGLPSDRFSAERTGGSVSTLTIQRTQQEDSAVYLCASSLVGGPNPGELFFGEGSRLTVL.